This T cell receptor (beta chain) originates from a study of T cell changes during pregnancy in multiple sclerosis. The CDR3 runs to 16 residues. From germline, CDR1 is GTSNPN and CDR2 SVGIG (reference sequence). Trimming removed 3 bases at V and 0 bases at J, with 18 bases between. TCRdb's copy holds only in-frame clones and misses some; the assay was immunoSEQ multiplex PCR. The sample contains tens of thousands of clones, over 75% of which appear only once. The J gene is TRBJ2-7, the V gene TRBV30, with a weak D call TRBD2 (7 bases). The sample in question was peripheral blood, obtained before pregnancy. This TCR derives from a female donor with multiple sclerosis, enrolled in a pregnancy study. The CDR3 DNA is TGTGCCTGGAGGGGGGGGACGACAGGATACTCCTACGAGCAGTACTTC. This sequence encodes CAWRGGTTGYSYEQYF.